A selection of T cell receptor beta chains follows, all from one sample in a study of T cell clones after liver transplantation. The data were produced by immunoSEQ multiplex PCR, yet TCRdb's version contains in-frame clones alone and is incomplete. The repertoire holds tens of thousands of clones, with 92% as singletons. Source: CD4+ T cells from blood, taken approximately 26 months after liver transplant. These receptors were obtained from a human patient who received a liver transplant. Some T cells may have originated in the graft donor. CDR3s include the opening cysteine and the closing phenylalanine or tryptophan. The D gene is left open where the match is weak. A row's size may be missing; if present it is once, few, many or a size class.

clone_size d_call j_call v_call cdr3_aa cdr3_nt
. . TRBJ2-3 TRBV4-2 CASSQELARASTDTQYF TGTGCCAGCAGCCAAGAGCTGGCCAGAGCTAGCACAGATACGCAGTATTTT
. . TRBJ2-1 TRBV30 CAWSGQYNEQFF TGTGCCTGGAGCGGTCAGTACAATGAGCAGTTCTTC
. . TRBJ2-7 TRBV28 CASTGSGRDEQYF TGTGCCAGCACCGGGAGTGGCAGGGACGAGCAGTACTTC
. . TRBJ2-7 TRBV6-1 CASAQGFYEQYF TGTGCCAGCGCCCAGGGATTCTACGAGCAGTACTTC
. TRBD1 TRBJ1-4 TRBV5-5 CASSLAGQRNEKLFF TGTGCCAGCAGCTTGGCGGGACAGCGAAACGAAAAACTGTTTTTT
. TRBD1 TRBJ2-2 TRBV10-3 CAISESMTGMAGELFF TGTGCCATCAGTGAGTCTATGACAGGGATGGCCGGGGAGCTGTTTTTT
. . TRBJ1-2 TRBV4-3 CASSQEPGAVGAYGYTF TGCGCCAGCAGCCAAGAGCCAGGGGCCGTCGGAGCCTATGGCTACACCTTC
. TRBD1 TRBJ1-5 TRBV18 CASSPRTGSEPQHF TGTGCCAGCTCACCAAGGACAGGGTCGGAGCCCCAGCATTTT
. . TRBJ1-2 TRBV28 CASSLAGYRDGYTF TGTGCCAGCAGTTTGGCTGGGTACAGGGATGGCTACACCTTC
once . TRBJ2-5 TRBV4-2 CASSQDEGGETQYF TGTGCCAGCAGCCAAGATGAGGGCGGAGAGACCCAGTACTTC
once TRBD1 TRBJ1-4 TRBV11-2 CASSLVPGGAPNEKLFF TGTGCCAGCAGCTTAGTCCCAGGGGGCGCGCCTAATGAAAAACTGTTTTTT
. TRBD1 TRBJ2-2 TRBV12-5 CASGLGQGPGELFF TGTGCTAGTGGTTTGGGACAGGGGCCCGGGGAGCTGTTTTTT
. . TRBJ1-5 TRBV19 CASSIPGPNNQPQHF TGTGCCAGTAGTATCCCCGGACCTAACAATCAGCCCCAGCATTTT
. . TRBJ2-3 TRBV12-2 CASRLPYKTGDPVTQYF TGTGCAAGTCGCTTACCCTACAAGACAGGGGACCCAGTAACGCAGTATTTT
. . TRBJ2-5 TRBV10-3 CAISEVGGNQETQYF TGTGCCATCAGTGAGGTGGGGGGAAACCAAGAGACCCAGTACTTC
. . TRBJ1-3 TRBV19 CASSMGGGNTIYF TGTGCCAGTAGTATGGGGGGTGGAAACACCATATATTTT
. TRBD2 TRBJ2-3 TRBV7-2 CASSFLAEGTDTQYF TGTGCCAGCAGCTTTCTAGCGGAGGGCACAGATACGCAGTATTTT
. . TRBJ1-2 TRBV7-2 CASSPIRRAGGGGYTF TGTGCCAGCAGCCCAATCCGCCGCGCGGGAGGGGGTGGCTACACCTTC
. . TRBJ2-5 TRBV5-1 CASSHGTAEETQYF TGCGCCAGCAGCCACGGGACGGCTGAAGAGACCCAGTACTTC
. . TRBJ2-7 TRBV6-6 CASSYGGTAYEQYF TGTGCCAGCAGTTATGGGGGGACAGCCTACGAGCAGTACTTC
. TRBD2 TRBJ2-1 TRBV27 CASSLLWTSGEQFF TGTGCCAGCAGTTTATTGTGGACTAGCGGTGAGCAGTTCTTC
. . TRBJ2-2 TRBV4-1 CASSPVATRGTNTGELFF TGCGCCAGCAGCCCTGTGGCAACCCGGGGAACGAACACCGGGGAGCTGTTTTTT
. . TRBJ2-3 TRBV28 CASSASTDTQYF TGTGCCAGCAGTGCCAGCACAGATACGCAGTATTTT
. . TRBJ1-1 TRBV5-4 CASSSRTGTEAFF TGTGCCAGCAGCTCGCGGACGGGTACTGAAGCTTTCTTT
. . TRBJ1-4 TRBV11-3 CASSLVENEKLFF TGTGCCAGCAGCTTAGTAGAGAATGAAAAACTGTTTTTT
. TRBD1 TRBJ2-5 TRBV18 CASSPGDRDWETQYF TGTGCCAGCTCACCAGGGGACAGGGATTGGGAGACCCAGTACTTC
. . TRBJ2-2 TRBV21-1 CASSKQKAGELFF TGTGCCAGCAGTAAACAGAAGGCCGGGGAGCTGTTTTTT
. . TRBJ1-2 TRBV11-2 CASSLGTGTDNYGYTF TGTGCCAGCAGCTTAGGAACCGGGACTGATAACTATGGCTACACCTTC
. TRBD2 TRBJ2-1 TRBV5-1 CASSGLAGVHEQFF TGCGCCAGCAGTGGCCTAGCGGGAGTACATGAGCAGTTCTTC